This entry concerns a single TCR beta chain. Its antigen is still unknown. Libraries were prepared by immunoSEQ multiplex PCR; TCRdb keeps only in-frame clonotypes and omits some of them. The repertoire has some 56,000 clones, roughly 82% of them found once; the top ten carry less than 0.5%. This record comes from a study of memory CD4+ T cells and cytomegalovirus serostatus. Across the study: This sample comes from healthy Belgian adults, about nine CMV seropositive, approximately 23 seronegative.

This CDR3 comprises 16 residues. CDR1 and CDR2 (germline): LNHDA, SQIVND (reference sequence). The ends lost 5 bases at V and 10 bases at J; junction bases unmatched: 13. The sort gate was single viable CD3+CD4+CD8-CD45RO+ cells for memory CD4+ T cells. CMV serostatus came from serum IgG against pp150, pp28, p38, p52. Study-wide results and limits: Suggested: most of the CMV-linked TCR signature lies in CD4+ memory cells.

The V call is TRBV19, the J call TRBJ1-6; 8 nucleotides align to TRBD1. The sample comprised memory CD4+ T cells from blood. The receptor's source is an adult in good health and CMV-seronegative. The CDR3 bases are TGTGCCAGTAGTGAATGGAACAGGGGGAGAGGGTCACCCCTCCACTTT. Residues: CASSEWNRGRGSPLHF.